This TCR beta chain was sequenced for a study of T cell repertoires in cytomegalovirus infection. Across the whole study: Public TCR beta signatures were indicative of both CMV infection and a matching HLA type. Study conclusions and caveats: CMV-specific HLA-C-restricted TCR beta clonotypes dominated the ex vivo response.

TCRdb re-analysed the reads in MiXCR, keeping a single row per CDR3 protein. The sample records some 940,000 distinct CDR3 sequences, about a third being singletons. The CDR3 runs 16 residues. Germline values: CDR1 SGHTA, CDR2 FQGNSA. After removal of 3 bases from V and 4 bases from J, the junction contained 9 bases not matched to a gene. This clonotype was picked up many times. Its antigen is not known. This sequence was found in a human donor in good health (CMV status not recorded). Some clones in this sample may be carry-over from other donors' samples. Sample: cultured CD8+ T cells from PBMCs, taken from culture after CMV antigen stimulation. J is TRBJ2-1 and V is TRBV7-2; TRBD1 agrees at 7 bases. Here the CDR3 reads CASSFPGTARYNEQFF. The DNA for the CDR3 is TGTGCCAGCAGCTTCCCCGGGACAGCGAGATACAATGAGCAGTTCTTC.